A single sample is the source of the 17 T cell receptor beta chains below, sequenced in a study of metastatic and nonmetastatic thyroid tumors. TCRdb re-analyzed the PCR reads through MiXCR. The sample records approximately 84,000 clones, under 15% being singletons. Until they underwent thyroid surgery, no patient had received any treatment. The sequencing input was blood. All receptors come from a female donor with papillary thyroid cancer or a benign thyroid nodule (not recorded which). Some clones in this sample may be carry-over from other donors' samples.

This clone was counted at least ten times. The genes are TRBV20-1 and TRBJ2-1; D remains unclear. V was trimmed by 2 bases and J by 7 bases, leaving 9 bases between them. The length of the CDR3 is 12 residues. The germline gives CDR1 DFQATT, CDR2 SNEGSKA (reference sequence). This chain's CDR3 is CSARLYRNEQFF. The CDR3 region has the DNA TGCAGTGCTAGATTGTATAGAAATGAGCAGTTCTTC.

This clone was recorded at least ten times. This same CDR3 is encoded by further DNA sequences in the sample. This rearrangement joins TRBV11-2 to TRBJ2-3; D unresolved. CDR3 length: 13 residues. The germline V gene encodes CDR1 SGHAT and CDR2 FQNNGV. V shed 5 bases and J shed 5 bases, with 11 bases lying between them. CDR3 sequence (DNA): TGTGCCAGCAGCCCAGATGGAAGAGATACGCAGTATTTT. It encodes CASSPDGRDTQYF. Using reference TRBV11-2 and TRBJ2-3 for the parts outside the CDR3, the full variable domain is EAGVAQSPRYKIIEKRQSVAFWCNPISGHATLYWYQQILGQGPKLLIQFQNNGVVDDSQLPKDRFSAERLKGVDSTLKIQPAKLEDSAVYLCASSPDGRDTQYFGPGTRLTVL.

This clone came up many times. CDR3: CASSESPRGEQFF. In DNA form, the CDR3 reads TGTGCCAGCAGTGAAAGCCCCCGGGGAGAGCAGTTCTTC. The V gene is TRBV2, the J gene TRBJ2-1; D is possibly TRBD2 (5 bases). V shed 2 bases and J shed 10 bases, with 12 bases lying between them. This CDR3 region has 13 residues. The germline CDR1 and CDR2 sequences are SNHLY and FYNNEI.

At least ten counts were recorded for this clone. The chain employs TRBV11-2 and TRBJ2-7, with 7 bases aligning to TRBD1. Losses at the gene ends were 5 bases for V and 1 base for J; bases not matched to a gene: 14. CDR1 and CDR2 (germline): SGHAT, FQNNGV. This CDR3 is 17 amino acids long. This chain's CDR3 is CASSPPPTGVSSYEQYF. Written as DNA, the CDR3 is TGTGCCAGCAGCCCCCCCCCCACAGGGGTTAGTTCCTACGAGCAGTACTTC.

In DNA form, the CDR3 reads TGTGCCAGCAGCGACGGACAGGGGACATTGGACGAGCAGTACTTC. Translation gives CASSDGQGTLDEQYF. The chain recombines TRBV11-1 with TRBJ2-7; 9 bases are a match to TRBD1. Germline loops: CDR1 SGHAT, CDR2 FQDESV (reference sequence). Trimming cost V 5 bases and J 5 bases; bases outside gene matches: 10. The CDR3 runs 15 residues. The whole variable domain, filled in from reference TRBV11-1 and TRBJ2-7, reads EAEVAQSPRYKITEKSQAVAFWCDPISGHATLYWYRQILGQGPELLVQFQDESVVDDSQLPKDRFSAERLKGVDSTLKIQPAELGDSAMYLCASSDGQGTLDEQYFGPGTRLTVT.

This clone was counted many times. This chain joins TRBV6-2 or TRBV6-3 and TRBJ2-2; TRBD1 matches 12 bases. V shed 2 bases and J 0 bases; nucleotides not matched to a gene: 4. Germline V gives CDR1 MNHEY, CDR2 SVGEGT. This CDR3 has 18 amino acids. CDR3 DNA: TGTGCCAGCAGTTACCGGGACAGGGGGCCCGCGAACACCGGGGAGCTGTTTTTT. Encoded protein: CASSYRDRGPANTGELFF.

At least ten counts were recorded for this clone. The chain carries TRBV27 and TRBJ2-1; no clear D gene. CDR1 MNHEY and CDR2 SMNVEV come from the germline V gene (reference sequence). Trimming cost V 5 bases and J 3 bases, with 8 bases left between them. This CDR3 has 13 residues. For the CDR3, the DNA is TGTGCCAGCAGTCCCGGAAGCTACAATGAGCAGTTCTTC. It encodes CASSPGSYNEQFF.

The gene calls are TRBV20-1 and TRBJ2-3; TRBD2 aligns across 15 bases. The V gene's germline CDR1 is DFQATT and CDR2 SNEGSKA (reference sequence). The CDR3 spans 15 residues. DNA of the CDR3: TGCAGCGGGACTAGCGGGGGGTCGGGCACAGATACGCAGTATTTT. It encodes CSGTSGGSGTDTQYF.

V is TRBV6-1 and J is TRBJ1-4; the D gene is possibly TRBD1 (6 bases). Germline CDR1 reads MNHNS; CDR2 reads SASEGT. The CDR3 is made up of 14 amino acids. Trimming removed 5 bases from V and 10 bases from J, with 17 bases in between. The CDR3 protein is CASSQWTVSVKLFF. CDR3 DNA: TGTGCCAGCAGTCAATGGACAGTCTCCGTAAAACTGTTTTTT.

About this clone itself: This may be a read error, as it is one base from a much larger clone. Within the sample, other DNA sequences also encode this same CDR3. The chain joins TRBV10-3 to TRBJ2-3, with D uncertain. The CDR3 extends over 12 amino acids. CDR1 ENHRY and CDR2 SYGVKD come from the germline V gene. CDR3 in DNA: TGCGCCATCAAACCTAGCACAGATACGCAGTATTTT. Its translation: CAIKPSTDTQYF.

Concerning this clone itself: This sequence may be a read error, since a much larger clone differs from it by one base. The chain links TRBV28 to TRBJ2-3; D is possibly TRBD2 (5 bases). This CDR3 is built from 14 residues. V lost 7 bases, J lost 5 bases, and 16 bases lay in between. Germline values: CDR1 MDHEN, CDR2 SYDVKM. The CDR3 sequence: CASIPPGAGDTQYF. The CDR3 DNA reads TGTGCCAGCATTCCCCCCGGCGCGGGAGATACGCAGTATTTT.

This clone appeared a single time. A clone one base away is much larger, so this may be a read error. The V gene is TRBV3-1, the J gene TRBJ2-5, with D perhaps assigned TRBD1 or TRBD2 (5 bases each). Germline V gene sequence: CDR1 LGHDT, CDR2 YNNKEL (reference sequence). V lost 7 bases and J lost 7, with 19 bases in between. This CDR3 is 14 amino acids long. Here the CDR3 reads CASTSIGPGRTQYF. DNA for the CDR3: TGTGCCAGCACTTCGATAGGCCCGGGACGGACCCAGTACTTC.

This clone has at least ten counts. The chain combines TRBV5-1 with TRBJ1-2; no clear D. This CDR3 contains 14 residues. Germline V CDR1 and CDR2: SGHRS, YFSETQ. The V end was cut by 3 bases, the J end by 2 bases, with 11 bases between. This CDR3 reads CASSSGEVNYGYTF. CDR3 nucleotides: TGCGCCAGCAGCTCTGGGGAGGTGAACTATGGCTACACCTTC.

The rearrangement links TRBV13 to TRBJ2-7; possible D gene TRBD2, 8 bases. This CDR3 contains 19 residues. The germline CDR1 and CDR2 sequences are PRHDT and FYEKMQ (reference sequence). With 2 bases removed from V and 3 bases from J, the gap between germline ends came to 26 bases. In DNA form, the CDR3 reads TGTGCCAGCAGCTTATGGACAGGCCCTCCGGGACTAGGGCGCTACGAGCAGTACTTC. Translated, it gives CASSLWTGPPGLGRYEQYF. The variable domain in full, with the rest retrieved from reference TRBV13 and TRBJ2-7, is AAGVIQSPRHLIKEKRETATLKCYPIPRHDTVYWYQQGPGQDPQFLISFYEKMQSDKGSIPDRFSAQQFSDYHSELNMSSLELGDSALYFCASSLWTGPPGLGRYEQYFGPGTRLTVT.

The chain couples TRBV6-1 to TRBJ2-2, with no clear D. CDR1 and CDR2 from the germline V gene are MNHNS and SASEGT. The CDR3 length is 14 residues. V was pared by 8 bases and J by 8 bases, with 18 bases between. CDR3 in DNA: TGTGCCAGCGCTGGCTTAAAAGGGTCTGGGGAGCTGTTTTTT. It is translated as CASAGLKGSGELFF.

This clone was observed once. Other DNA sequences in the sample encode the same CDR3. The V call is TRBV11-2, the J call TRBJ2-7; tentative D call: TRBD1 (7 bases). Per the germline V gene, CDR1 is SGHAT and CDR2 is FQNNGV. V lost 4 bases to trimming and J lost 5 bases, with 27 bases between them. The CDR3 runs to 18 residues. The CDR3 DNA is TGTGCCAGCAGCTCAGGGGGTCGTAACTCGCAGGGGAGGAACGAGCAGTACTTC. Encoded protein: CASSSGGRNSQGRNEQYF. Looking up the rest from reference TRBV11-2 and TRBJ2-7 gives the full variable domain: EAGVAQSPRYKIIEKRQSVAFWCNPISGHATLYWYQQILGQGPKLLIQFQNNGVVDDSQLPKDRFSAERLKGVDSTLKIQPAKLEDSAVYLCASSSGGRNSQGRNEQYFGPGTRLTVT.

Many counts were recorded for this clone. The chain has TRBV10-3 and TRBJ2-5; 7 bases are a match to TRBD1. The CDR3 sequence is 13 residues long. V gave up 6 bases and J gave up 3 bases; unmatched junction bases: 4. The germline CDR1 and CDR2 sequences are ENHRY and SYGVKD. CDR3 coding DNA: TGTGCCATCAGCCGCACAGGGGAAGAGACCCAGTACTTC. It specifies CAISRTGEETQYF.